This is a list of T cell receptor beta chains from one sample in a study of T cell responses to AZD1222 COVID-19 vaccine. Data came from immunoSEQ multiplex PCR; TCRdb stores just in-frame clones and leaves some out. The sample holds roughly 180,000 clones; roughly 90% are singletons and the top ten take around 3.5%. The specimen comprised peripheral blood, sampled 28 days after the second AZD1222 dose. The source is an adult who received the AZD1222 COVID-19 vaccine. Each CDR3 is given with its conserved first and last residue. A D gene is named only where the DNA matches it firmly. Not every row has a clone size; where given, it reads once, few, many or a size class.

clone_size d_call j_call v_call cdr3_nt cdr3_aa
. . TRBJ1-2 TRBV6-5 TGTGCCAGCACTTGGGGAAGCGGCTACACCTTC CASTWGSGYTF
. TRBD1 TRBJ1-2 TRBV6-2/TRBV6-3 TGTGCCAGCAGTCAGGGACAGGCCACCTTCTATGGCTACACCTTC CASSQGQATFYGYTF
once . TRBJ2-4 TRBV7-9 TGTGCCAGCATGACGGGGCCCGAAAACATTCAGTACTTC CASMTGPENIQYF
. TRBD1 TRBJ2-2 TRBV5-1 TGCGCCAGCAGCTTTAATTCGGGACAGGGTCTCTCCGGGGAGCTGTTTTTT CASSFNSGQGLSGELFF
. . TRBJ1-3 TRBV5-5 TGTGCCAGCAGCTTGGCTGGTGGGTCTGGAAACACCATATATTTT CASSLAGGSGNTIYF
. . TRBJ2-7 TRBV15 TGTGCCACCAGCACCCGGACACTCCCCTACGAGCAGTACTTC CATSTRTLPYEQYF
. . TRBJ1-2 TRBV11-2 TGTGCCAGCACCCCCGGGGCAGACTATGGCTACACCTTC CASTPGADYGYTF
. . TRBJ2-7 TRBV11-2 TGTGCCAGCAGCTTTTCGAACTCCTACGAGCAGTACTTC CASSFSNSYEQYF
. TRBD1 TRBJ2-2 TRBV7-2 TGTGCCAGCAGCTCGGGACAGGACCACGGGGAGCTGTTTTTT CASSSGQDHGELFF
. TRBD2 TRBJ2-7 TRBV28 TGTGCCAGCGGGGTGCTAGCGGGGGGGAGGCAGTACTTC CASGVLAGGRQYF
once TRBD1 TRBJ1-5 TRBV28 TGTGCCAGCAGTTCAGGGGGCAAAGGTCAGCCCCAGCATTTT CASSSGGKGQPQHF
. TRBD2 TRBJ2-1 TRBV9 TGTGCCAGCAGCCGCCGGGACTACTCCGATGAGCAGTTCTTC CASSRRDYSDEQFF
. . TRBJ2-1 TRBV7-3 TGTGCCAGCAGCTTATACGGGGGTGGACTACGCAATGAGCAGTTCTTC CASSLYGGGLRNEQFF
once . TRBJ2-7 TRBV6-2/TRBV6-3 TGTGCCAGCAGTTCTTCCCACAGGGCCCCCGAGCAGTACTTC CASSSSHRAPEQYF
once . TRBJ1-5 TRBV6-5 TGTGCCAGCAGCAAAAGCGAGAATAGCAATCAGCCCCAGCATTTT CASSKSENSNQPQHF
. . TRBJ2-7 TRBV5-1 TGCGCCAGCAGCTTTATGTCACAGGGTTACGAGCAGTACTTC CASSFMSQGYEQYF
. TRBD2 TRBJ2-5 TRBV18 TGTGCCAGCTCACCGTTGGGGACTAGTTATGAGACCCAGTACTTC CASSPLGTSYETQYF
. . TRBJ2-5 TRBV7-3 TGTGCCAGCAGCTTAAGGAGCGGCGGAGCTACAGGTGCAGAGACCCAGTACTTC CASSLRSGGATGAETQYF
. TRBD1 TRBJ2-1 TRBV2 TGTGCCAGCACCGTTGACAGGGGGGTTAATGAGCAGTTCTTC CASTVDRGVNEQFF
. . TRBJ2-3 TRBV14 TGTGCCAGCAGCCGCCGGAGTAGCGGCTCAGATACGCAGTATTTT CASSRRSSGSDTQYF
. . TRBJ1-5 TRBV21-1 TGTGCCAGCAGCGCCCAAATTTCTACAACCAGTCAGCCCCAGCATTTT CASSAQISTTSQPQHF
. . TRBJ2-3 TRBV10-1 TGCGCCAGCAGTGAGTCGATGGTGGATACGCAGTATTTT CASSESMVDTQYF
. TRBD1 TRBJ2-7 TRBV5-1 TGCGCCAGCAGCCGGGACAGACCCTACGAGCAGTACTTC CASSRDRPYEQYF
once TRBD2 TRBJ2-2 TRBV5-1 TGCGCCAGCAGCTTGAAAGCGGGAGACACCGGGGAGCTGTTTTTT CASSLKAGDTGELFF
. . TRBJ1-6 TRBV10-3 TGTGCCATCAGTGAGGCCATCCGCGGGGGTGATTCACCCCTCCACTTT CAISEAIRGGDSPLHF
. TRBD2 TRBJ2-1 TRBV24-1 TGTGCCACCAGTGAGAGGGGACTACCTTCTTATGGCAATGAGCAGTTCTTC CATSERGLPSYGNEQFF
. TRBD2 TRBJ2-7 TRBV13 TGTGCCAGCAGCTTTGGAGTAGCGGGAATCGAGCAGTACTTC CASSFGVAGIEQYF
. . TRBJ1-5 TRBV19 TGTGCCAGTACCCCCCGGAGGGATCAGCCCCAGCATTTT CASTPRRDQPQHF
few TRBD1 TRBJ1-4 TRBV5-1 TGCGCCAGCAGCTGGACAGGGGAGGCTGAAAAACTGTTTTTT CASSWTGEAEKLFF
. . TRBJ1-2 TRBV6-5 TGTGCCAGCAACAAAGGGACCGGAACCCTCTATGGCTACACCTTC CASNKGTGTLYGYTF
. TRBD2 TRBJ2-7 TRBV2 TGTGCCAGCAGACGGGGGGACGGGACCTACGAGCAGTACTTC CASRRGDGTYEQYF